Listed below are T cell receptor beta chains from one sample, sequenced in a study of CD8+CD57+ T cells in acquired aplastic anemia. TCRdb passed the reads through MiXCR, listing each CDR3 protein once. The table has some 170,000 distinct CDR3 sequences, about 64% seen once. Sequencing was performed on sorted CD4+, CD8+, or CD8+CD57+ T cells (not recorded which) from PBMCs. The source of these receptors is a human donor with aplastic anemia. The CDR3 runs from the conserved cysteine through the conserved F or W. Fields, in order: D gene, clone size, J gene, V gene, CDR3 DNA, CDR3 protein. The D gene is left open where the match is weak. The size entry is marked missing in some rows and otherwise reads once, few, many or a size class.

d_gene: TRBD1
abundance: NA
j_gene: TRBJ2-1
v_gene: TRBV20-1
CDR3nt: TGCAGTGCACCGGGACAGGGAGACCGCAATGAGCAGTTCTTC
CDR3aa: CSAPGQGDRNEQFF

d_gene: TRBD2
abundance: many
j_gene: TRBJ2-5
v_gene: TRBV6-2/TRBV6-3
CDR3nt: TGTGCCAGCAGTTATTCCCGGACTAGCGGGATTACCCAGTACTTC
CDR3aa: CASSYSRTSGITQYF

d_gene: TRBD2
abundance: NA
j_gene: TRBJ2-7
v_gene: TRBV19
CDR3nt: TGTGCCAGCAGTGAAGGACTAGCGGGAGCCTTTGGGCAGTACTTC
CDR3aa: CASSEGLAGAFGQYF

d_gene: NA
abundance: NA
j_gene: TRBJ2-3
v_gene: TRBV19
CDR3nt: TGTGCCAGTAGTTTCCGGGACGGAGACACAGATACGCAGTATTTT
CDR3aa: CASSFRDGDTDTQYF

d_gene: NA
abundance: few
j_gene: TRBJ2-5
v_gene: TRBV2
CDR3nt: TGTGCCAGCATTGCGCCGGGGAAAGAGACCCAGTACTTC
CDR3aa: CASIAPGKETQYF

d_gene: NA
abundance: NA
j_gene: TRBJ2-5
v_gene: TRBV2
CDR3nt: TGTGCCAGCAGTGTTGGGGGGGCAGGGGAGACCCGGTACTTC
CDR3aa: CASSVGGAGETRYF

d_gene: TRBD2
abundance: medium-sized
j_gene: TRBJ2-5
v_gene: TRBV6-4
CDR3nt: TGTGCCAGCAGTGACTCTAGCGGGGGCCAAGAGACCCAGTACTTC
CDR3aa: CASSDSSGGQETQYF

d_gene: NA
abundance: NA
j_gene: TRBJ1-2
v_gene: TRBV2
CDR3nt: TGTGCCAGCAGCGACCAGGGCACTGCCTACGGCTACACCTTC
CDR3aa: CASSDQGTAYGYTF

d_gene: NA
abundance: NA
j_gene: TRBJ2-7
v_gene: TRBV5-5
CDR3nt: TGTGCCAGCAGCTTTAACGGAAACTACGAGCAGTACTTC
CDR3aa: CASSFNGNYEQYF

d_gene: TRBD1
abundance: few
j_gene: TRBJ1-6
v_gene: TRBV5-6
CDR3nt: TGTGCCAGCAGCTTGTCTCAGGGGGGCTCACCCCTCCACTTT
CDR3aa: CASSLSQGGSPLHF

d_gene: TRBD2
abundance: NA
j_gene: TRBJ2-7
v_gene: TRBV14
CDR3nt: TGTGCCAGCAGCCAAGCGGCGGGAGTAACTTACGAGCAGTACTTC
CDR3aa: CASSQAAGVTYEQYF

d_gene: TRBD1
abundance: once
j_gene: TRBJ2-4
v_gene: TRBV20-1
CDR3nt: TGCAGTGCACCGACAGGGGGGAACATTCAGTACTTC
CDR3aa: CSAPTGGNIQYF

d_gene: NA
abundance: few
j_gene: TRBJ1-1
v_gene: TRBV7-7
CDR3nt: TGTGCCAGCAGCCCCGGGACGAACACTGAAGCTTTCTTT
CDR3aa: CASSPGTNTEAFF

d_gene: TRBD1
abundance: NA
j_gene: TRBJ1-4
v_gene: TRBV5-1
CDR3nt: TGCGCCAGCAGCTTGGGATCAGGGGGCTGGGAAAAACTGTTTTTT
CDR3aa: CASSLGSGGWEKLFF

d_gene: TRBD1
abundance: few
j_gene: TRBJ2-7
v_gene: TRBV19
CDR3nt: TGTGCCAGTAGTACGGGACAGACCTACGAGCAGTACTTC
CDR3aa: CASSTGQTYEQYF

d_gene: NA
abundance: NA
j_gene: TRBJ1-2
v_gene: TRBV2
CDR3nt: TGTGCCAGCAGTGAACTCAGGGTTGGCTATGGCTACACCTTC
CDR3aa: CASSELRVGYGYTF

d_gene: NA
abundance: NA
j_gene: TRBJ2-3
v_gene: TRBV20-1
CDR3nt: TGCAGTGCTAGAGATGAAGGCACAGATACGCAGTATTTT
CDR3aa: CSARDEGTDTQYF

d_gene: NA
abundance: NA
j_gene: TRBJ2-5
v_gene: TRBV5-1
CDR3nt: TGCGCCAGCAGCTTGGGACCAGGGGCAGAGACCCAGTACTTC
CDR3aa: CASSLGPGAETQYF

d_gene: TRBD2
abundance: NA
j_gene: TRBJ2-5
v_gene: TRBV7-9
CDR3nt: TGTGCCAGCAGCCAAGTTGAGGGTGAGCGGGGAGAGACCCAGTACTTC
CDR3aa: CASSQVEGERGETQYF

d_gene: NA
abundance: NA
j_gene: TRBJ2-1
v_gene: TRBV10-2
CDR3nt: TGCGCCAGCAGTGTATCGTTAAATGAGCAGTTCTTC
CDR3aa: CASSVSLNEQFF

d_gene: NA
abundance: NA
j_gene: TRBJ1-1
v_gene: TRBV19
CDR3nt: TGTGCCAGTAGTATCCCGGCGGGGATAGGCACTGAAGCTTCCTTT
CDR3aa: CASSIPAGIGTEASF

d_gene: TRBD1
abundance: once
j_gene: TRBJ2-5
v_gene: TRBV2
CDR3nt: TGTGCCAGCAGTGAGGTCCGGACAGGCCAAGAGGCCCAGTACTTC
CDR3aa: CASSEVRTGQEAQYF

d_gene: NA
abundance: NA
j_gene: TRBJ1-2
v_gene: TRBV7-9
CDR3nt: TGTGCCAGCAGCCAGGACGGGGGCTATGGCTACACCTTC
CDR3aa: CASSQDGGYGYTF

d_gene: NA
abundance: NA
j_gene: TRBJ2-1
v_gene: TRBV19
CDR3nt: TGTGCCAGTAGTGGTCTAGCTGTTAACGACTTCAATGAGCAGTTCTTC
CDR3aa: CASSGLAVNDFNEQFF

d_gene: NA
abundance: once
j_gene: TRBJ2-5
v_gene: TRBV29-1
CDR3nt: TGCAGCGTTGTAGGGCAGCAAGAGACCCAGTACTTC
CDR3aa: CSVVGQQETQYF

d_gene: NA
abundance: NA
j_gene: TRBJ2-1
v_gene: TRBV20-1
CDR3nt: TGCAGTGCTAGTCCGGGAGACAGGGTTTCGGATGAGCAGTTCTTC
CDR3aa: CSASPGDRVSDEQFF

d_gene: NA
abundance: NA
j_gene: TRBJ2-1
v_gene: TRBV12-5
CDR3nt: TGTGCTAGTGGTACCGTATCGGGTGAGCAGTTCTTC
CDR3aa: CASGTVSGEQFF

d_gene: NA
abundance: few
j_gene: TRBJ2-7
v_gene: TRBV7-2
CDR3nt: TGTGCCAGCAGCCGCGGGACAGACTACGAGCAGTACTTC
CDR3aa: CASSRGTDYEQYF

d_gene: TRBD2
abundance: NA
j_gene: TRBJ2-7
v_gene: TRBV29-1
CDR3nt: TGCAGCGTTCTCACCTTTGGAGGCGGGAGTTCTTCCGAGCAGTACTTC
CDR3aa: CSVLTFGGGSSSEQYF

d_gene: NA
abundance: NA
j_gene: TRBJ2-3
v_gene: TRBV7-9
CDR3nt: TGTGCCAGCAGCTTAAGGTTGTTGGAGACATCTAGCACAGATACGCAGTATTTT
CDR3aa: CASSLRLLETSSTDTQYF

d_gene: TRBD2
abundance: NA
j_gene: TRBJ2-1
v_gene: TRBV7-2
CDR3nt: TGTGCCAGCAGCTTAGCCTCGGGACTAGGCAATGAGCAGTTCTTC
CDR3aa: CASSLASGLGNEQFF

d_gene: TRBD2
abundance: NA
j_gene: TRBJ2-7
v_gene: TRBV12-3/TRBV12-4
CDR3nt: TGTGCCAGCAGTTTAGGGTTTAGCGGGAGTCGCCACGAGCAGTACTTC
CDR3aa: CASSLGFSGSRHEQYF

d_gene: TRBD1
abundance: NA
j_gene: TRBJ1-5
v_gene: TRBV20-1
CDR3nt: TGCAGTGCGGCCGGGACAGGGGATCAGCCCCAGCATTTT
CDR3aa: CSAAGTGDQPQHF

d_gene: NA
abundance: NA
j_gene: TRBJ2-1
v_gene: TRBV24-1
CDR3nt: TGTGCCACCAGTGGGTCTACCGGGAATGAGCAGTTCTTC
CDR3aa: CATSGSTGNEQFF

d_gene: NA
abundance: few
j_gene: TRBJ1-6
v_gene: TRBV2
CDR3nt: TGTGCCAGCGGACCCAGGCAAGGGGATATTTCACCCCTCCACTTT
CDR3aa: CASGPRQGDISPLHF

d_gene: NA
abundance: few
j_gene: TRBJ1-1
v_gene: TRBV5-1
CDR3nt: TGCGCCAGCAGCTTGGGAGGGGGAATGAACACTGAAGCTTTCTTT
CDR3aa: CASSLGGGMNTEAFF

d_gene: NA
abundance: NA
j_gene: TRBJ2-1
v_gene: TRBV20-1
CDR3nt: TGCAGTGCTAGCTGGTCAGATGAGCAGTTCTTC
CDR3aa: CSASWSDEQFF

d_gene: NA
abundance: NA
j_gene: TRBJ1-2
v_gene: TRBV2
CDR3nt: TGTGCCAGCAGTGAATCGGTGGCAGCCACCTTC
CDR3aa: CASSESVAATF

d_gene: TRBD2
abundance: NA
j_gene: TRBJ2-1
v_gene: TRBV20-1
CDR3nt: TGCAGTGCTCCTCTAGCGGGGGCCTACAATGAGCAGTTCTTC
CDR3aa: CSAPLAGAYNEQFF

d_gene: NA
abundance: NA
j_gene: TRBJ1-1
v_gene: TRBV25-1
CDR3nt: TGTGCCAGCAGTGATTCGTGGAACACTGAAGCTTTCTTT
CDR3aa: CASSDSWNTEAFF

d_gene: NA
abundance: NA
j_gene: TRBJ1-1
v_gene: TRBV7-9
CDR3nt: TGTGCCAGCAGCTCCTACAGGGAGGGCGCTGAAGCTTTCTTT
CDR3aa: CASSSYREGAEAFF